This T cell receptor beta chain was recorded in a study of cytomegalovirus exposure and HLA in healthy donors. TCRdb's copy holds only in-frame clones and misses some; the assay was immunoSEQ multiplex PCR. The sample includes approximately 90,000 clones, roughly 92% of them seen just once. CDR3 size: 10 residues. The germline gives CDR1 MDHEN, CDR2 SYDVKM. V shed 10 bases, J shed 4 bases, and the junction held 1 base outside the gene matches. The study drew the donors from its roughly 110-subject validation cohort, separate from the roughly 700-subject first cohort. The sequence derives from a woman aged 25 to 45 in good health and CMV-seropositive. The specimen was PBMCs. The chain is built from TRBV28 and TRBJ2-7; 7 nucleotides agree with TRBD2. CDR3 bases: TGTGCCATCGGGAGGTACGAGCAGTACTTC. It encodes CAIGRYEQYF.